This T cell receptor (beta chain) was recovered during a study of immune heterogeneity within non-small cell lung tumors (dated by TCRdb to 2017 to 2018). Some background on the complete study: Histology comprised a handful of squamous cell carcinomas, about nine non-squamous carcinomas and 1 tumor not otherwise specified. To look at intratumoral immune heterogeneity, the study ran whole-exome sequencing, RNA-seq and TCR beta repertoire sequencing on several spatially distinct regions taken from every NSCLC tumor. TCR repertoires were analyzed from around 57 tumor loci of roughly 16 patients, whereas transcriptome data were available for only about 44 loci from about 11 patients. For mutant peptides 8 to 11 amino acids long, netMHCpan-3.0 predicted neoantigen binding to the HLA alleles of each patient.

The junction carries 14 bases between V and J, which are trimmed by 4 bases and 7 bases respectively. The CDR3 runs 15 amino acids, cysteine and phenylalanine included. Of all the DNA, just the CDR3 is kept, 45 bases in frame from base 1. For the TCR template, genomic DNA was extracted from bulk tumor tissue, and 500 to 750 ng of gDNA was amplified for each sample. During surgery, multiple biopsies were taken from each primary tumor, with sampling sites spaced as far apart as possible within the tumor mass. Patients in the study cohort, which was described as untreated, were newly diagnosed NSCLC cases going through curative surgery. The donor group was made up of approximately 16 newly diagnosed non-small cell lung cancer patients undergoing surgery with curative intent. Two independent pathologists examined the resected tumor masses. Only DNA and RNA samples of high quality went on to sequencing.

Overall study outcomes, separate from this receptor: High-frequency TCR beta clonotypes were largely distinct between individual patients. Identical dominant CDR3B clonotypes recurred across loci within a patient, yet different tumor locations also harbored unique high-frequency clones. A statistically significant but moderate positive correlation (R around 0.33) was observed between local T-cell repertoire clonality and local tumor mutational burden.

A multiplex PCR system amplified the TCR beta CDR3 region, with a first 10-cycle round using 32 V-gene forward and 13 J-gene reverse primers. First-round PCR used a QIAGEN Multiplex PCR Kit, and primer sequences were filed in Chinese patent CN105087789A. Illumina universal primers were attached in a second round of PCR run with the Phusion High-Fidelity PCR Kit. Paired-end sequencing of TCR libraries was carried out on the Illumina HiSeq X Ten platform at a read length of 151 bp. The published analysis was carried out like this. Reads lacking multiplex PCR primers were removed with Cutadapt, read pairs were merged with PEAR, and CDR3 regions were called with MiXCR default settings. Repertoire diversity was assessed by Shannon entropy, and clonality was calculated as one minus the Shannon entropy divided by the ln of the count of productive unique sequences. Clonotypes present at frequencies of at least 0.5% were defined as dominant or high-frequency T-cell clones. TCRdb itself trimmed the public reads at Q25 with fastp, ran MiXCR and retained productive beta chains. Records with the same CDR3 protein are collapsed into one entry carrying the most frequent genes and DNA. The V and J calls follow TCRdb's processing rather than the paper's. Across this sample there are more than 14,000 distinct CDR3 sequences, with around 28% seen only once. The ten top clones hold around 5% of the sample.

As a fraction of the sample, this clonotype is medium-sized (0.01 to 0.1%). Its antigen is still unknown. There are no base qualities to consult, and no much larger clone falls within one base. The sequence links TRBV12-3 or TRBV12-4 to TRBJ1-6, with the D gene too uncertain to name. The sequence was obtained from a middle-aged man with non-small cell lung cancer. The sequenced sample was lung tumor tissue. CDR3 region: CASSWVAGRNSPLHF. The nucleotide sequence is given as TGTGCCAGCAGTTGGGTGGCGGGGAGGAATTCACCCCTCCACTTT.